What follows are 5 T cell receptor beta chains derived from one specimen sequenced in a study of T cell repertoires in cytomegalovirus infection. One entry per CDR3 protein results from TCRdb running MiXCR on the reads. The sample has approximately 500,000 distinct CDR3 sequences, around 11% seen once; the top ten hold roughly 10%. The specimen was PBMCs. The source is a human donor in good health (CMV status not recorded). Some clones in this sample may be carry-over from other donors' samples.

This chain's CDR3 is CASSQRTGGTDTQYF. The CDR3 DNA sequence: TGCGCCAGCAGCCAACGGACGGGGGGAACAGATACGCAGTATTTT. The chain has TRBV4-1 and TRBJ2-3, with 7 bases aligning to TRBD2. Per germline, CDR1 MGHRA and CDR2 YSYEKL. Trimming took 2 bases from V and 3 from J; bases not matched to a gene: 5. This CDR3 is built from 15 residues.

This clonotype was counted at least ten times. The chain links TRBV20-1 to TRBJ2-6; 7 bases are a match to TRBD2. Germline V CDR1 and CDR2: DFQATT, SNEGSKA (reference sequence). The V segment lost 5 bases and the J segment 2 bases; nucleotides outside the gene matches: 3. The CDR3 has 14 residues. CDR3 amino acids: CSAGGDPGANVLTF. CDR3 sequence (DNA): TGCAGTGCTGGGGGGGACCCTGGGGCCAACGTCCTGACTTTC.

A note on this clonotype: This may stem from a read error, because a much larger clone lies one nucleotide away. The chain's CDR3 is CASSVGGMEFWYGYTF. CDR3 sequence (DNA): TGTGCCAGCAGCGTAGGAGGGATGGAATTTTGGTATGGCTACACCTTC. The rearrangement joins TRBV7-9 to TRBJ1-2; D gene ambiguous. CDR3 length: 16 residues. The ends were cut back, 5 bases at V and 5 bases at J, with 21 bases in the middle. Germline assignment: CDR1 SEHNR and CDR2 FQNEAQ (reference sequence).

This clonotype was found many times. This rearrangement joins TRBV5-1 to TRBJ1-6; TRBD1 is a possible D gene (5 bases). Trimming took 7 bases from V and 4 from J, leaving 9 bases between them. Germline V lookup: CDR1 SGHRS, CDR2 YFSETQ. The CDR3 length is 13 residues. CDR3 nucleotide sequence: TGCGCCAGCCTGACAGCTTATAATTCACCCCTCCACTTT. Amino acids: CASLTAYNSPLHF. The full variable domain, with the rest looked up from reference TRBV5-1 and TRBJ1-6, is KAGVTQTPRYLIKTRGQQVTLSCSPISGHRSVSWYQQTPGQGLQFLFEYFSETQRNKGNFPGRFSGRQFSNSRSEMNVSTLELGDSALYLCASLTAYNSPLHFGNGTRLTVT.

This clonotype was observed a handful of times. V and J are TRBV6-6 and TRBJ1-1, with unresolved D. V lost 4 bases and J 10 bases, leaving 13 bases between the germline ends. CDR3 length: 12 residues. The germline V gene has CDR1 MNHNY and CDR2 SVGAGI (reference sequence). Here the CDR3 DNA reads TGTGCCAGCAGTTTCGACCCTATCGGAGCTTTCTTT. Translated, it gives CASSFDPIGAFF.